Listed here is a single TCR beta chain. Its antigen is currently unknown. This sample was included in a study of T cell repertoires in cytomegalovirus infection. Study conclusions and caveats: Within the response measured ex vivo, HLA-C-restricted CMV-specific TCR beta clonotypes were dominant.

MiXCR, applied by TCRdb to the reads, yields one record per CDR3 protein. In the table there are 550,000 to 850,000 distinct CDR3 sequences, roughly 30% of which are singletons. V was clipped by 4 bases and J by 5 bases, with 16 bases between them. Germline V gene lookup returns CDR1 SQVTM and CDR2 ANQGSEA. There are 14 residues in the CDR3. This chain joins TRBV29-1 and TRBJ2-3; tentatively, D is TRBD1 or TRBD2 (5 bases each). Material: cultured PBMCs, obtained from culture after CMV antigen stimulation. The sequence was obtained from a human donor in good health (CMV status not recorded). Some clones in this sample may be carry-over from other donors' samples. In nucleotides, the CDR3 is TGCAGCGTTGGGGACCCAAGGAGAGGAGATACGCAGTATTTT. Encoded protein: CSVGDPRRGDTQYF.